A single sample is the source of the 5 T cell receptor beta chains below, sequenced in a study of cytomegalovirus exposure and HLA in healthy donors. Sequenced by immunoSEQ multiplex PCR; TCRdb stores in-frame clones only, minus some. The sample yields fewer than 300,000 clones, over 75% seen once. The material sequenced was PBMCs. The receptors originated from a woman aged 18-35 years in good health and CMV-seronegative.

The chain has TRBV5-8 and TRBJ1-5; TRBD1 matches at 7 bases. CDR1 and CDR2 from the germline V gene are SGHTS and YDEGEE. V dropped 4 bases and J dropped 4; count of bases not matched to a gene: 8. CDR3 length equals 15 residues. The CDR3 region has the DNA TGTGCCAGCAGCCGGAGACAGGGCCCGAATCAGCCCCAGCATTTT. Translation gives CASSRRQGPNQPQHF.

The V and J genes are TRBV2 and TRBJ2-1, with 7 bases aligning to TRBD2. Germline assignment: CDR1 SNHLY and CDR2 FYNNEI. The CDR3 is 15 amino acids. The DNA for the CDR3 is TGTAACAGCCGGGGGGAGCGGGCGGCCTACAATGAGCAGTTCTTC. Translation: CNSRGERAAYNEQFF.

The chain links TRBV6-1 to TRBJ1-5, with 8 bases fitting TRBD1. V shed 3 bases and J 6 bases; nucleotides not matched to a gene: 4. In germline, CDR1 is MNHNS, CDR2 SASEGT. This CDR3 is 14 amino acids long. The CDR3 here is CASSDWTGSQPQHF. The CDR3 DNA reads TGTGCCAGCAGTGACTGGACAGGGAGTCAGCCCCAGCATTTT.

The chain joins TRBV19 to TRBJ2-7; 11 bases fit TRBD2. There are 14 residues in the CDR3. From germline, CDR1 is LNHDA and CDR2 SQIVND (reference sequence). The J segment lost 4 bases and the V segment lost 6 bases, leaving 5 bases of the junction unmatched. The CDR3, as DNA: TGTGCCAGTAGGCTGACTAGCGGGACTTACGAGCAGTACTTC. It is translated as CASRLTSGTYEQYF.

CDR3 sequence (DNA): TGTGCCAGCAGTTACGTAGCGGCCCAGCGAGAGACCCAGTACTTC. Encoded protein: CASSYVAAQRETQYF. V usage is TRBV6-5 and J usage is TRBJ2-5; D is possibly TRBD2 (6 bases). CDR1 is MNHEY and CDR2 is SVGAGI in the germline V gene. The CDR3 is 15 residues long. V was shortened by 2 bases and J by 4 bases, with 14 bases between the two germline ends.